This is a list of T cell receptor beta chains from one sample in a study of blood T cell repertoires in COVID-19. TCRdb keeps only in-frame clones here, not all; method: immunoSEQ multiplex PCR. Of about 310,000 clones in the sample, roughly 87% are singletons; the top ten hold 1%. Material: peripheral blood. These TCRs come from a man aged 45-65 years with active or convalescent COVID-19. The CDR3 runs from the conserved cysteine through the conserved F or W. Each record gives: V gene, clone size, J gene, D gene, CDR3 DNA, CDR3 protein. A D gene is named only where the DNA matches it firmly. Not all rows give a size; the values are once, few, many and, for expanded clones, a class.

V: TRBV5-6
size: once
J: TRBJ2-7
D: TRBD1
DNA: TGTGCCAGCAGCGACGTGAACGAGGGGACAGAATACGAGCAGTACTTC
CDR3: CASSDVNEGTEYEQYF

V: TRBV6-4
size: NA
J: TRBJ2-3
D: NA
DNA: TGTGCCAGCAGGCCTAGCGGCACAGATACGCAGTATTTT
CDR3: CASRPSGTDTQYF

V: TRBV7-9
size: few
J: TRBJ2-2
D: NA
DNA: TGTGCCAGCAGCTTCCAGGGGGGAAGCACCGGGGAGCTGTTTTTT
CDR3: CASSFQGGSTGELFF

V: TRBV30
size: NA
J: TRBJ1-1
D: NA
DNA: TGTGCCTGGAGTGTAAGGGGCTCTGAAGCTTTCTTT
CDR3: CAWSVRGSEAFF

V: TRBV3-1/TRBV3-2
size: NA
J: TRBJ1-3
D: TRBD1
DNA: TGTGCCAGCAGCCACAGAACGGAGGGACAGTTAACTTTCTCTGGAAACACCATATATTTT
CDR3: CASSHRTEGQLTFSGNTIYF

V: TRBV7-8
size: NA
J: TRBJ1-1
D: TRBD1
DNA: TGTGCCAGCAGCTTAGGGGACCAGGGGGGAGGTGAAGCTTTCTTT
CDR3: CASSLGDQGGGEAFF

V: TRBV11-2
size: once
J: TRBJ2-1
D: TRBD2
DNA: TGTGCCAGCAGCCAGGGACTAGCCTACAATGAGCAGTTCTTC
CDR3: CASSQGLAYNEQFF

V: TRBV2
size: NA
J: TRBJ1-6
D: TRBD1
DNA: TGTGCCAGCAGTGACCGGGACAGTAATTCACCCCTCCACTTT
CDR3: CASSDRDSNSPLHF

V: TRBV2
size: NA
J: TRBJ1-1
D: TRBD1
DNA: TGTGCCAGCAGTGTCCAAGGGACAGGGCTAAACACTGAAGCTTTCTTT
CDR3: CASSVQGTGLNTEAFF

V: TRBV29-1
size: NA
J: TRBJ1-1
D: NA
DNA: TGCAGCGTTGACACCCAGGTTGAGAACACTGAAGCTTTCTTT
CDR3: CSVDTQVENTEAFF

V: TRBV30
size: NA
J: TRBJ1-2
D: NA
DNA: TGTGCCTGGACCCGGGATTCGAGGCCGCGCGATGGCTACACCTTC
CDR3: CAWTRDSRPRDGYTF

V: TRBV10-3
size: NA
J: TRBJ1-2
D: NA
DNA: TGTGCCATTCACGTAGGGGAAGAGAATGGCTACACCTTC
CDR3: CAIHVGEENGYTF

V: TRBV9
size: NA
J: TRBJ1-3
D: NA
DNA: TGTGCCAGCAGCGTAGCCGGGGATTGGGTTGACACCATATATTTT
CDR3: CASSVAGDWVDTIYF

V: TRBV7-2
size: NA
J: TRBJ2-7
D: TRBD1
DNA: TGTGCCAGCAGCACCGGGACAGGGTCTATCTACGAGCAGTACTTC
CDR3: CASSTGTGSIYEQYF

V: TRBV5-4
size: once
J: TRBJ2-3
D: NA
DNA: TGTGCCAGCAGCTTGGGACTCACCACAGATACGCAGTATTTT
CDR3: CASSLGLTTDTQYF

V: TRBV28
size: NA
J: TRBJ2-2
D: NA
DNA: TGTGCCAGCAGGCGCGCCGGGTCCGGGGAGCTGTTTTTT
CDR3: CASRRAGSGELFF

V: TRBV2
size: NA
J: TRBJ1-1
D: NA
DNA: TGTGCCAGCAGGTACGGGGGGCTTGGCACTGAAGCTTTCTTT
CDR3: CASRYGGLGTEAFF

V: TRBV4-3
size: NA
J: TRBJ1-5
D: NA
DNA: TGCGCCAGCAGCCAAGTTCAGGTGCGTAGCAATCAGCCCCAGCATTTT
CDR3: CASSQVQVRSNQPQHF

V: TRBV9
size: NA
J: TRBJ2-3
D: TRBD1
DNA: TGTGCCAGCAGTCAACAGGGGGCTACCACAGATACGCAGTATTTT
CDR3: CASSQQGATTDTQYF

V: TRBV18
size: NA
J: TRBJ1-5
D: TRBD1
DNA: TGTGCCAGCTCACCTCGGGGACAGGGAGGGACGAGCAATCAGCCCCAGCATTTT
CDR3: CASSPRGQGGTSNQPQHF

V: TRBV6-5
size: NA
J: TRBJ1-2
D: NA
DNA: TGTGCCAGCAGCGCCGGCGGACTCTCCTTTGGCTACACCTTC
CDR3: CASSAGGLSFGYTF

V: TRBV28
size: NA
J: TRBJ1-4
D: TRBD1
DNA: TGTGCCAGCAGGAAACAGGGGATGGGTGAAAAACTGTTTTTT
CDR3: CASRKQGMGEKLFF

V: TRBV19
size: NA
J: TRBJ1-2
D: NA
DNA: TGTGCCAGTAGTATAGGGTCGAGGAGGTATGGCTACACCTTC
CDR3: CASSIGSRRYGYTF

V: TRBV10-3
size: NA
J: TRBJ2-1
D: TRBD2
DNA: TGTGCCATCAGTGGGACTAGCGGGAGCAATGAGCAGTTCTTC
CDR3: CAISGTSGSNEQFF

V: TRBV7-2
size: NA
J: TRBJ2-5
D: NA
DNA: TGTGCCAGCAGCTCCTACAGTAATTTTTACCAAGAGACCCAGTACTTC
CDR3: CASSSYSNFYQETQYF

V: TRBV25-1
size: NA
J: TRBJ1-4
D: NA
DNA: TGTGCCAGCAGTGAATCCCGTTGGGCAGGGGAAGCCGAAAAACTGTTTTTT
CDR3: CASSESRWAGEAEKLFF

V: TRBV18
size: NA
J: TRBJ1-1
D: TRBD1
DNA: TGTGCCAGCTCAAAGACAGGGATTCCGAACACTGAAGCTTTCTTT
CDR3: CASSKTGIPNTEAFF

V: TRBV7-9
size: NA
J: TRBJ2-7
D: TRBD1
DNA: TGTGCCAGCAATTTCGGGACAGGGGATGTCTACGAGCAGTACTTC
CDR3: CASNFGTGDVYEQYF

V: TRBV7-9
size: NA
J: TRBJ1-5
D: NA
DNA: TGTGCCAGCAGCGCCGGGATTAGCAATCAGCCCCAGCATTTT
CDR3: CASSAGISNQPQHF

V: TRBV7-2
size: NA
J: TRBJ2-7
D: TRBD1
DNA: TGTGCCAGCAGCCCCGGGACAGGGTCGTGGGAGCAGTACTTC
CDR3: CASSPGTGSWEQYF

V: TRBV18
size: few
J: TRBJ1-3
D: NA
DNA: TGTGCCAGCTCACCAAGGGGAAAATCTGGAAACACCATATATTTT
CDR3: CASSPRGKSGNTIYF